This T cell receptor beta chain was sequenced during a study of blood T cell repertoires in COVID-19. About the research overall: COVID-19 samples from acute and convalescent phases originated in the United States, Italy and Spain. Sources were T cells, B-cell-depleted T cells, or PBMCs; the material itself was cDNA or gDNA.

V lost 3 bases, J lost 1 base, and 6 bases lay in between. Germline V gene lookup returns CDR1 KGHSH and CDR2 LQKENI. This CDR3 is 13 amino acids long. Per the original methods: Reference gene primer amplification gave estimated nucleated cell counts. This table comes from immunoSEQ multiplex PCR, and its TCRdb copy is limited to in-frame clones, with some not included. From that table come the V and J calls and clone size; the DNA was used to work out D and trimming. The sample carries 150,000 to 200,000 clones, approximately 90% recorded once. Sequenced input: peripheral blood. This clonotype was sampled from a man aged 55 to 70 with active or convalescent COVID-19. This chain links TRBV18 with TRBJ2-5; tentative D call: TRBD2 (5 bases). CDR3 nucleotide sequence: TGTGCCAGCTCACCCGGGATCCAAGAGACCCAGTACTTC. Translating it yields CASSPGIQETQYF.